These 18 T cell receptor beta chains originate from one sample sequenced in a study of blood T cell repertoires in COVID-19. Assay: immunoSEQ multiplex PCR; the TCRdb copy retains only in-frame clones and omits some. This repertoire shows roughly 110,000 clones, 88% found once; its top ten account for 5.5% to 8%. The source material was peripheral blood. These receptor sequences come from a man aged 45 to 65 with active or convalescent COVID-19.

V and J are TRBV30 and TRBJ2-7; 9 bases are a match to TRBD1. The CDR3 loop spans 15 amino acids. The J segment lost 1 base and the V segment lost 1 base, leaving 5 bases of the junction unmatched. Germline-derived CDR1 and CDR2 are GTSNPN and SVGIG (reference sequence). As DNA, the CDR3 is TGTGCCTGGAGTGCCGGGGGGACAGGGTCCTACGAGCAGTACTTC. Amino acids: CAWSAGGTGSYEQYF. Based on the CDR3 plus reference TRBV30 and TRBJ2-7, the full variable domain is SQTIHQWPATLVQPVGSPLSLECTVEGTSNPNLYWYRQAAGRGLQLLFYSVGIGQISSEVPQNLSASRPQDRQFILSSKKLLLSDSGFYLCAWSAGGTGSYEQYFGPGTRLTVT.

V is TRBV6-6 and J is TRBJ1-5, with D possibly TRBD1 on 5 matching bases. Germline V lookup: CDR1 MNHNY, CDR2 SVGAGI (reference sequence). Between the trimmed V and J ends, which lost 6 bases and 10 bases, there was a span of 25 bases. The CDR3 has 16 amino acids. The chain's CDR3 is CASSLIGGGGSDPQHF. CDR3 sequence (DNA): TGTGCCAGCAGCCTGATCGGCGGGGGGGGTTCTGATCCCCAGCATTTT.

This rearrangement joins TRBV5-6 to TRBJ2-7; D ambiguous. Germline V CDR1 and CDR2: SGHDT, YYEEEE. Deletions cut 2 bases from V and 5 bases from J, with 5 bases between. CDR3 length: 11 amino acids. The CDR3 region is CASSFVNEQYF. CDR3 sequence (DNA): TGTGCCAGCAGCTTTGTTAACGAGCAGTACTTC.

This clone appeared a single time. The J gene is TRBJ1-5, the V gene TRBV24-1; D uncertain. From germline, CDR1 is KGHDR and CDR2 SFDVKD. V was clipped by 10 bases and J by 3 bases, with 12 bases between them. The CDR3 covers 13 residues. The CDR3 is CATGGRLNQPQHF. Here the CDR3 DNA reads TGTGCCACGGGCGGGAGACTCAATCAGCCCCAGCATTTT.

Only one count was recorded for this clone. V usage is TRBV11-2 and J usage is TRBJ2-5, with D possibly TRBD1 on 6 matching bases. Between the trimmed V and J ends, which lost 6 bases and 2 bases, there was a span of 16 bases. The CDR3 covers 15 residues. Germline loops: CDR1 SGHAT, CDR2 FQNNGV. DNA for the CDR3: TGTGCCAGCAGGCCCCTCAGGGGTAGACAAGAGACCCAGTACTTC. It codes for CASRPLRGRQETQYF.

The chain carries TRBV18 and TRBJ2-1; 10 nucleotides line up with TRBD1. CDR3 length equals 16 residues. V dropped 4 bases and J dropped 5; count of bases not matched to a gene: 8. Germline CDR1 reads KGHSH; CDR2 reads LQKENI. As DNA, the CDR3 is TGTGCCAGCTCACATCCCCGGACAGGGGGTAACAATGAGCAGTTCTTC. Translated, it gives CASSHPRTGGNNEQFF.

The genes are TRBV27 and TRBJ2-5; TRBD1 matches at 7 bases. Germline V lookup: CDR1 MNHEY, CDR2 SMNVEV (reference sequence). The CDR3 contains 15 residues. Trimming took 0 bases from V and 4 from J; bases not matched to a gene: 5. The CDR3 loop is CASSLSGTEVETQYF. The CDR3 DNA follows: TGTGCCAGCAGTTTATCCGGGACAGAGGTAGAGACCCAGTACTTC.

In DNA, the CDR3 is TGTGCCAGCAGCAGACAGGGGCTGGTGTACAATGAGCAGTTCTTC. It yields the protein CASSRQGLVYNEQFF. The chain recombines TRBV7-2 with TRBJ2-1, with 8 bases lining up with TRBD1. J gave up 4 bases and V 5 bases, and 7 bases lay outside the gene matches. Looked up from germline, CDR1 is SGHTA and CDR2 is FQGNSA. The CDR3 spans 15 residues.

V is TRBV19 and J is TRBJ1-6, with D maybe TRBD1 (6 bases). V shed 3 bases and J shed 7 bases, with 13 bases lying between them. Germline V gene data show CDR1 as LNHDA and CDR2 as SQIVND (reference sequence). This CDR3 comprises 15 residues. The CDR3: CASSMVSTGNSPLHF. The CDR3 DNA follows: TGTGCCAGTAGTATGGTGTCGACAGGAAATTCACCCCTCCACTTT.

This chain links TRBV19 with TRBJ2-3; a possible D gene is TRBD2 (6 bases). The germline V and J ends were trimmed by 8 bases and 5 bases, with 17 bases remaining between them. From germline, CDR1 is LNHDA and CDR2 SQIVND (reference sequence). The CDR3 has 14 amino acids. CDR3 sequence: CASGRLSPEDTQYF. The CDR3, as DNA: TGTGCCAGTGGGAGGCTATCCCCCGAAGATACGCAGTATTTT.

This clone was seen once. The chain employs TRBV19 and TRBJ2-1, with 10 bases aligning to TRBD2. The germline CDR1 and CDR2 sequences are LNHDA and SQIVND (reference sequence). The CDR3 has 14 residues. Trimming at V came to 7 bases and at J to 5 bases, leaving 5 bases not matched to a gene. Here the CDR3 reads CASNTAGGDNEQFF. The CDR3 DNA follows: TGTGCCAGTAATACAGCGGGAGGGGACAATGAGCAGTTCTTC.

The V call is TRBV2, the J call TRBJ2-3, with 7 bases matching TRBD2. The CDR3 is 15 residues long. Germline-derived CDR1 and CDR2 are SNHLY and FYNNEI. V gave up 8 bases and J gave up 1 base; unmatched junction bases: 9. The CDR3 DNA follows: TGTGCCAGCTCCAGACTAGCCCTACGCACAGATACGCAGTATTTT. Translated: CASSRLALRTDTQYF.

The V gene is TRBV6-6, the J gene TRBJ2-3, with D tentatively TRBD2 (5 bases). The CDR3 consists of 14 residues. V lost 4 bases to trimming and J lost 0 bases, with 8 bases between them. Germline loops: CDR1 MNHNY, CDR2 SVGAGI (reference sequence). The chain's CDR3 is CASSSGSSTDTQYF. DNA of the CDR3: TGTGCCAGCAGTTCGGGATCTAGCACAGATACGCAGTATTTT.

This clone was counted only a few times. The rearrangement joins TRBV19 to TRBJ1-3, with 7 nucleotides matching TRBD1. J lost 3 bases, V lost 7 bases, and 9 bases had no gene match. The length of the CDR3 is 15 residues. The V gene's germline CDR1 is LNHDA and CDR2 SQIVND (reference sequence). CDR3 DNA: TGTGCCAGTACACGACAGGGCATCGATGGAAACACCATATATTTT. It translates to CASTRQGIDGNTIYF.

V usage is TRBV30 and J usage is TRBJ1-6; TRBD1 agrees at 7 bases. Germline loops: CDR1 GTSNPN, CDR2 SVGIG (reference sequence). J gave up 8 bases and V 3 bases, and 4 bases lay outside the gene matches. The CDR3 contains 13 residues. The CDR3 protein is CAWRRQGDSPLHF. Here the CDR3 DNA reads TGTGCCTGGAGGCGACAGGGTGATTCACCCCTCCACTTT.

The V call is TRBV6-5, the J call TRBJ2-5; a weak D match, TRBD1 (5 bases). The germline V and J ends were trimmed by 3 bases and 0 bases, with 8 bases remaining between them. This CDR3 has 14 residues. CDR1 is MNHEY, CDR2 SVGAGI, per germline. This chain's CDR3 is CASSYRQHQETQYF. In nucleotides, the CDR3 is TGTGCCAGCAGTTATCGACAGCACCAAGAGACCCAGTACTTC.

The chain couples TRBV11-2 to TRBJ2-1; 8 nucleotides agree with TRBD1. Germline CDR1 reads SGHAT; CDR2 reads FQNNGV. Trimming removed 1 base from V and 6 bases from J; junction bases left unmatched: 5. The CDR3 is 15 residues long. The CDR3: CASSLARTGLNEQFF. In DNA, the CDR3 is TGTGCCAGCAGCTTAGCCCGGACAGGGCTCAATGAGCAGTTCTTC. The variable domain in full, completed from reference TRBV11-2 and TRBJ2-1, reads EAGVAQSPRYKIIEKRQSVAFWCNPISGHATLYWYQQILGQGPKLLIQFQNNGVVDDSQLPKDRFSAERLKGVDSTLKIQPAKLEDSAVYLCASSLARTGLNEQFFGPGTRLTVL.

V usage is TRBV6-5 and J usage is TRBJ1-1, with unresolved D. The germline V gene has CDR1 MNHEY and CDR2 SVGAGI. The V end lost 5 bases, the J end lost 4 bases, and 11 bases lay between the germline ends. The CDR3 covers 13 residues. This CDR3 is CASSLTSGTEAFF. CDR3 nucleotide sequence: TGTGCCAGCAGTCTGACTTCGGGCACTGAAGCTTTCTTT.